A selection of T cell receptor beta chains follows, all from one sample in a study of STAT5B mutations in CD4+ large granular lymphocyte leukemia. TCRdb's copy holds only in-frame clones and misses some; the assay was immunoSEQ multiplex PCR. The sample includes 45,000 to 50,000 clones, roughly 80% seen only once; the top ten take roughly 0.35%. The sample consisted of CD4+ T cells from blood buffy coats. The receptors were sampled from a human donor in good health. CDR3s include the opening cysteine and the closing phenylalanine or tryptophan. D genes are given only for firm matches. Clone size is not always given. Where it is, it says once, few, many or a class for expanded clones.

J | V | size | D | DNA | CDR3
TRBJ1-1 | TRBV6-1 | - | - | TGTGCCAGCAGTGAACAGGGCATCAACACTGAAGCTTTCTTT | CASSEQGINTEAFF
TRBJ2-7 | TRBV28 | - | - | TGTGCCAGCAGCACTGGATGGGAGCAGTACTTC | CASSTGWEQYF
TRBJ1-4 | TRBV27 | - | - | TGTGCCAGCAGTTTACTGGGGGCTAATGAAAAACTGTTTTTT | CASSLLGANEKLFF
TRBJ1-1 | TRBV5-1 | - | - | TGCGCCAGCAGCTTGCAGGGAAGCACTGAAGCTTTCTTT | CASSLQGSTEAFF
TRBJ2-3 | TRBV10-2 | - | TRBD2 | TGCGCCAGCAGTTGGACTAGCGGGAGCACAGATACGCAGTATTTT | CASSWTSGSTDTQYF
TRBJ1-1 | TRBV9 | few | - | TGTGCCAGCAGCGTCCAGGGGACGCAGAGTACTGAAGCTTTCTTT | CASSVQGTQSTEAFF
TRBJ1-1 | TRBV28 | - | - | TGTGCCAGCAGCCCGACTTCTACAGCTTTCTTT | CASSPTSTAFF
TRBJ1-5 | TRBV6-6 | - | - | TGTGCCTGCTCGGGGGGGCGAAATCAGCCCCAGCATTTT | CACSGGRNQPQHF
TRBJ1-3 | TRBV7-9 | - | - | TGTGCCAGCAGCCCGAGTGGAAACACCATATATTTT | CASSPSGNTIYF
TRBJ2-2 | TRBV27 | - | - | TGTGCCAGCAGCTTGACAGGAAACACCGGGGAGCTGTTTTTT | CASSLTGNTGELFF
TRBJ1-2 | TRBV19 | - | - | TGTGCCAGTAGTGGACAAAACTATGGCTACACCTTC | CASSGQNYGYTF
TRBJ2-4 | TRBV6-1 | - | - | TGTGCCAGCACAGGAGGCATAGCCAAAAACATTCAGTACTTC | CASTGGIAKNIQYF
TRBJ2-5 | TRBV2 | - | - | TGTGCCAGCAGTCCGCCGGTACAAGAGACCCAGTACTTC | CASSPPVQETQYF
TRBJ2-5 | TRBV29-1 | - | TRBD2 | TGCAGCGTCACCGGCGGGAGAAGGGAGACCCAGTACTTC | CSVTGGRRETQYF
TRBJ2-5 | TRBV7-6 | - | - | TGTGCCAGCAGCTTACCCCTGGGGACCCAGTACTTC | CASSLPLGTQYF
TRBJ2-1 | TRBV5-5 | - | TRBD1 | TGTGCCAGCAGAAAGGGACAGTACAATGAGCAGTTCTTC | CASRKGQYNEQFF
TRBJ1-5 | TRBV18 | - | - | TGTGCCAGCTCACCTTCAGGGGCTTTATTGAATCAGCCCCAGCATTTT | CASSPSGALLNQPQHF
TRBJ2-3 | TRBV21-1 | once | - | - | CASSPPKFGQGIADTQYF
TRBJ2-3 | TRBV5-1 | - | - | TGCGCCAGCAGCTTGGGCCGCACAGATACGCAGTATTTT | CASSLGRTDTQYF
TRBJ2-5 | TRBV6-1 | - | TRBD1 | TGTGCCAGCCCGGCAGGGGGTTACTACCAAGAGACCCAGTACTTC | CASPAGGYYQETQYF
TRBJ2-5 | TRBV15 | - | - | TGTGCCACCAGCAGAGAACGACTCCAGAGGGGGAAGACCCAGTACTTC | CATSRERLQRGKTQYF
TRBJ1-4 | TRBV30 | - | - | TGTGCCTCCCCGACCTCCGACAGGTCGGAAAAACTGTTTTTT | CASPTSDRSEKLFF
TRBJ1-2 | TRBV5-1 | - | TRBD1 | TGCGCCAGCAGCTTGGGGACAGGGGATCACGGTGGCTACACCTTC | CASSLGTGDHGGYTF
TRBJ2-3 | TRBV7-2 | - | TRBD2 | TGTGCCAGCAGCTTAGGAGGTTGGCGGGGGGTACACACAGATACGCAGTATTTT | CASSLGGWRGVHTDTQYF
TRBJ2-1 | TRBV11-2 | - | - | TGTGCCAGCAGCTTAACCGATGAGCAGTTCTTC | CASSLTDEQFF
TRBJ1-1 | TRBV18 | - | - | TGTGCCAGCTCACCCTTAATCCTAGGGGGGTACACTGAAGCTTTCTTT | CASSPLILGGYTEAFF
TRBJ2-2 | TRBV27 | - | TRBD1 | TGTGCCAGCAGACAGGGACAGGTAGTCACCGGGGAGCTGTTTTTT | CASRQGQVVTGELFF
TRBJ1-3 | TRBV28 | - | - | TGTGCCAGCAGTTTCGCGAGGGTCTCTGGAAACACCATATATTTT | CASSFARVSGNTIYF
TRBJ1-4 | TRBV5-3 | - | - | TGTGCCAGAAGCATCTACAGGGTGTGGGGTGAAAAACTGTTTTTT | CARSIYRVWGEKLFF
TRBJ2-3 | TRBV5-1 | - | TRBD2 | TGCGCCAGCAGCTTGGGGACTAGCGGGAGGGTCAGCACAGATACGCAGTATTTT | CASSLGTSGRVSTDTQYF
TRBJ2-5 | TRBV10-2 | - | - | TGCGCCAGCAGTGAGTCTGGTCCGCCGGGAGAGACCCAGTACTTC | CASSESGPPGETQYF
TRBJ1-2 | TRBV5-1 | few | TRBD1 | TGCGCCAGCAGCGTGGACAGGGCCTATGGCTACACCTTC | CASSVDRAYGYTF
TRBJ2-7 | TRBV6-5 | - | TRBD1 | TGTGCCAGCAGACCGGGACAGTCCTACGAGCAGTACTTC | CASRPGQSYEQYF
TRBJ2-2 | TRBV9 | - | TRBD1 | TGTGCCAGCAGCCCCCGGGACAGCACCGGGGAGCTGTTTTTT | CASSPRDSTGELFF
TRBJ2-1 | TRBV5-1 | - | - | TGCGCCAGCAGCTCTGACAGAAACAATGAGCAGTTCTTC | CASSSDRNNEQFF
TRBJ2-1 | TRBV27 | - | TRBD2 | TGTGCCAGCAGTTCAAGACTAGCGGTCTACAATGAGCAGTTCTTC | CASSSRLAVYNEQFF
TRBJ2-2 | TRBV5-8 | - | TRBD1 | TGTGCCAGCAGCTTGGGACAGGGGGCAAGAACCGGGGAGCTGTTTTTT | CASSLGQGARTGELFF
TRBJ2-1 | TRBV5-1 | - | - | TGCGCCAGCAGTCAGAGCGTAGCTGAGCAGTTCTTC | CASSQSVAEQFF
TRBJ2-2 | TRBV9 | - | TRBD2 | TGTGCCAGCAGCGCTAGCGGGGGGTGGACCGGGGAGCTGTTTTTT | CASSASGGWTGELFF
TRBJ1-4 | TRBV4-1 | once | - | TGCGCCAGCAGCCCTAGGATTGTACGGACTAATGAAAAACTGTTTTTT | CASSPRIVRTNEKLFF
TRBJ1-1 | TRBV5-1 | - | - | TGCGCCAGCAGCTTGGGGGTCCGGCTGGGGGCAACTCAGGAAGCTTTCTTT | CASSLGVRLGATQEAFF
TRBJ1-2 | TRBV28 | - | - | TGTGCCAGCAGGGGGGGGGCGGCAGGGTTGGGCTACACCTTC | CASRGGAAGLGYTF
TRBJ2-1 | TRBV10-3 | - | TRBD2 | TGTGCCATCAGTGAGACCCCGGGACTAGCGGGGGAGAGCTCCTACAATGAGCAGTTCTTC | CAISETPGLAGESSYNEQFF
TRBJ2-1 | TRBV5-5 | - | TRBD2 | TGTGCCAGCAGCTCCTTAGCGGGGGACTACAATGAGCAGTTCTTC | CASSSLAGDYNEQFF
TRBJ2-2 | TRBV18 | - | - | TGTGCCAGCTCACCACCTTCTGGATGGACCGGGGAGCTGTTTTTT | CASSPPSGWTGELFF
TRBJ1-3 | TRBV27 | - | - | TGTGCCAGCAGTGCCTTAATAGGGGCAGGAAACACCATATATTTT | CASSALIGAGNTIYF